This TCR beta chain appears in the sequencing data of a study of shared clonotypes between healthy human individuals. Trimming left V 8 bases short and J 0 bases short, with 17 bases between. The length of the CDR3 is 15 residues. Per the germline V gene, CDR1 is MNHEY and CDR2 is SVGAGI. Among the donors, all were Caucasian adults who lived in Nashville, Tennessee. Each sorted subset replicate got 200 ng genomic DNA, about 33,000 genomes. Clones were read by immunoSEQ multiplex PCR, and TCRdb kept only the in-frame ones, dropping some. The sample contains millions of clones, roughly 94% of which appear only once.

The sample taken for sequencing was naive CD4+ T cells sorted from blood. Subset meaning: CD45RA+ positively selected. The chain carries TRBV6-5 and TRBJ2-7, with D tentatively TRBD2 (6 bases). The sequence derives from a man aged 18 to 30 in good health. As DNA, the CDR3 is TGTGCCAGCCGCACGGGGACTCACCTCTCCTACGAGCAGTACTTC. Translated, it gives CASRTGTHLSYEQYF.